This T cell receptor (beta chain) was obtained from a study of blood T cell repertoires in COVID-19. Study information: T cells, B-cell-depleted T cells, or PBMCs supplied cDNA or gDNA.

Original processing notes: By means of reference gene primer amplification, nucleated cell counts were estimated. Profiling relied on immunoSEQ multiplex PCR, and the TCRdb table lists in-frame clones only, not all of them. Clonal size and the V and J genes are those of that table, whereas D and trimming came from the DNA. In the table there are more than 300,000 clones, around 90% of which are singletons. Individuals drawn from under 30 US areas were about 18 to 95 years old. Trimming stripped 2 bases from V and 1 base from J, with 8 bases between. CDR1 is ENHRY and CDR2 is SYGVKD in the germline V gene. The CDR3 is 15 residues long.

Sequenced material: PBMCs or T cells enriched from blood (not recorded which). The receptor was derived from a woman in her 30s who had recovered from COVID-19. V and J are TRBV10-3 and TRBJ2-2, with D uncertain. As DNA, the CDR3 is TGTGCCATCAGTGAGGTGGCAGGGAACACCGGGGAGCTGTTTTTT. It yields the protein CAISEVAGNTGELFF.